The 19 T cell receptor beta chains below were found in one sample sequenced in a study of T cells in Graves' hyperthyroidism and ophthalmopathy (dated by TCRdb to the late 2010s). Library creation used multiplex PCR. Sequencing was performed on an Illumina HiSeq 2000. Amplification of TCR beta CDR3 regions was carried out from RNA transcripts. For the first round of RT-PCR on the TCR CDR3, the HTBI primer set was used together with the Qiagen OneStep RT-PCR kit. TCRdb reanalyzed the raw reads on its own, using fastp at Q25 for trimming and MiXCR for clone calling, and kept in-frame beta chains. Entries that share a CDR3 protein sequence are merged under the most common genes and DNA. In all, the sample holds some 510,000 distinct CDR3 sequences, and about 45% of those were seen once. The leading ten clones occupy 6.5% to 9% of the sample. The source material was peripheral blood or thyroid tissue (not recorded which). The receptors were gathered from a woman between 18 and 29 years old with Graves' hyperthyroidism. Donor details come from another sample of the same person, matched by shared clones.

The V and J genes are TRBV19 and TRBJ1-5; D not resolved. CDR1 and CDR2 from the germline V gene are LNHDA and SQIVND (reference sequence). The length of the CDR3 is 13 residues. V was clipped by 11 bases and J by 5 bases, with 16 bases between them. In DNA, the CDR3 is TGTGCCTGGAGTGTAGGCAGATATCAGCCCCAGCATTTT. As protein: CAWSVGRYQPQHF.

The sample holds a few counts of this clonotype. V gene TRBV7-8 combines with J gene TRBJ2-2; maybe TRBD1 (6 bases). Germline V CDR1 and CDR2: SGHVS, FQNEAQ. Trimming took off 1 base at V and 4 bases at J, with 10 bases between the two ends. This CDR3 is built from 15 residues. The CDR3 DNA reads as TGTGCCAGCAGCTTAGTACAGGGAGTCACCGGGGAGCTGTTTTTT. Encoded protein: CASSLVQGVTGELFF.

This clonotype was seen many times. The chain recombines TRBV7-2 with TRBJ2-5; D may be TRBD1 or TRBD2 (6 bases each). Trimming left V 3 bases short and J 5 bases short, with 13 bases between. CDR3 length: 14 residues. Looked up from germline, CDR1 is SGHTA and CDR2 is FQGNSA. The CDR3 is CASSFWGAEETQYF. CDR3 DNA sequence: TGTGCCAGCAGCTTTTGGGGGGCGGAGGAGACCCAGTACTTC.

This clonotype occurred many times. This chain links TRBV24-1 with TRBJ1-5; 9 bases are shared with TRBD1. V lost 8 bases, J lost 6 bases, and 7 bases stayed unmatched. CDR3 length equals 14 residues. Per the germline V gene, CDR1 is KGHDR and CDR2 is SFDVKD. CDR3 coding DNA: TGTGCCACCACCCCGGGGACAGGGCGTCAGCCCCAGCATTTT. This translates into CATTPGTGRQPQHF.

This clonotype appeared many times. The gene calls are TRBV2 and TRBJ1-5; D possibly corresponds to TRBD1 (5 bases). Looked up from germline, CDR1 is SNHLY and CDR2 is FYNNEI. Between the trimmed V and J ends, which lost 2 bases and 2 bases, there was a span of 13 bases. This CDR3 is built from 16 residues. The DNA for the CDR3 is TGTGCCAGCAGTGAATTGGGGGGAGGAGGCAATCAGCCCCAGCATTTT. The encoded protein is CASSELGGGGNQPQHF.

Ten or more counts support this clonotype. The chain is built from TRBV7-9 and TRBJ1-1; D is uncertain. The V end was cut by 3 bases, the J end by 3 bases, with 8 bases between. There are 13 residues in the CDR3. CDR1 is SEHNR, CDR2 FQNEAQ, per germline (reference sequence). CDR3 residues: CASSLGRYTEAFF. DNA of the CDR3: TGTGCCAGCAGCTTGGGGAGGTACACTGAAGCTTTCTTT.

As regards this clonotype: This may come from a read error, since a much larger clone is one base off. The rearrangement links TRBV2 to TRBJ1-4; D is perhaps TRBD1 (6 bases). The CDR3 covers 14 residues. Germline V gene data show CDR1 as SNHLY and CDR2 as FYNNEI. DNA of the CDR3: TGTGCCCGCAGTGTCCAGGGGCAGGGTGGAAAACTGTTTTTT. Residues: CARSVQGQGGKLFF.

This clonotype was seen repeatedly, ten times or more. V and J are TRBV5-4 and TRBJ2-5; 10 bases fit TRBD1. The CDR3 spans 13 residues. Trimming took 8 bases from V and 2 from J; bases not matched to a gene: 3. Looked up from germline, CDR1 is SGHNT and CDR2 is YYREEE (reference sequence). The CDR3 bases are TGTGCCAGTTGGACAGGGGGGCAAGAGACCCAGTACTTC. Its translation: CASWTGGQETQYF.

V usage is TRBV19 and J usage is TRBJ1-1; D unclear. Germline V gene data show CDR1 as LNHDA and CDR2 as SQIVND (reference sequence). V lost 11 bases, J lost 3 bases, and 10 bases lay in between. CDR3 length equals 11 residues. DNA for the CDR3: TGTGCCGTTTTAAGGGACACTGAAGCTTTCTTT. Its protein is CAVLRDTEAFF.

In its sample, this clonotype was seen many times. The V and J genes are TRBV29-1 and TRBJ1-2, with TRBD1 as a possible D gene (5 bases). The CDR3 consists of 11 residues. The V and J ends lost 6 bases and 2 bases respectively, with 7 bases between them. Germline-derived CDR1 and CDR2 are SQVTM and ANQGSEA. The CDR3 loop reads CSVNRNYGYTF. The DNA for the CDR3 is TGCAGCGTGAACAGGAACTATGGCTACACCTTC.

This clonotype was picked up many times. This chain uses TRBV4-1 with TRBJ1-5; 8 nucleotides line up with TRBD1. CDR3 length: 16 residues. The germline V gene encodes CDR1 MGHRA and CDR2 YSYEKL. The trim removed 0 bases at V and 3 bases at J, leaving 4 bases unmatched. CDR3 nucleotide sequence: TGCGCCAGCAGCCAAGATGGGACAGGCGTCAATCAGCCCCAGCATTTT. Translating gives CASSQDGTGVNQPQHF.

The rearrangement uses TRBV4-3 and TRBJ1-2; perhaps TRBD1 as D (5 bases). Germline-derived CDR1 and CDR2 are LGHNA and YSLEER. The length of the CDR3 is 11 residues. V was cut by 8 bases and J by 8 bases, with 12 bases left in between. For the CDR3, the DNA is TGCGCCAGCCAAGGGGTTGAGGGCTACACCTTC. Amino acid sequence: CASQGVEGYTF.

V usage is TRBV20-1 and J usage is TRBJ2-5; 7 bases agree with TRBD2. V dropped 3 bases and J dropped 10; count of bases not matched to a gene: 20. This CDR3 spans 16 amino acids. Germline V gene sequence: CDR1 DFQATT, CDR2 SNEGSKA (reference sequence). The CDR3 sequence: CSASPSSGRTSAHQYF. CDR3 sequence (DNA): TGCAGTGCTAGCCCCTCTAGCGGTCGAACATCGGCTCACCAGTACTTC.

This clonotype was observed a handful of times. The chain links TRBV11-2 to TRBJ1-2, with 9 bases lining up with TRBD1. V trimming: 5 bases; J trimming: 6 bases; junction bases outside the gene matches: 7. The CDR3 extends over 14 amino acids. Germline values: CDR1 SGHAT, CDR2 FQNNGV. As DNA, the CDR3 is TGTGCCAGCAGCGGAGACAGGGGGGATGATGGCTACACCTTC. Protein product: CASSGDRGDDGYTF.

This clonotype was observed a handful of times. CDR3 sequence (DNA): TGTGCCAGCAGCGAGGAACATACAGGCACCCACGAGCAGTACTTC. Its translation is CASSEEHTGTHEQYF. The V and J genes are TRBV7-9 and TRBJ2-7, with D possibly matching TRBD1 (5 bases). Germline V gives CDR1 SEHNR, CDR2 FQNEAQ (reference sequence). The ends were cut back, 5 bases at V and 5 bases at J, with 19 bases in the middle. The CDR3 totals 15 residues.

This clonotype was seen a handful of times. V gene TRBV6-1 combines with J gene TRBJ2-2, with D perhaps TRBD2 (5 bases). The CDR3 loop spans 14 amino acids. Trimming removed 2 bases at V and 4 bases at J, with 8 bases between. The V gene's germline CDR1 is MNHNS and CDR2 SASEGT. DNA of the CDR3: TGTGCCAGCAGTGAAAAGCGGAGCACCGGGGAGCTGTTTTTT. It is translated as CASSEKRSTGELFF.

This clonotype was recorded a few times. The chain has TRBV7-2 and TRBJ1-3; unclear D gene. The germline gives CDR1 SGHTA, CDR2 FQGNSA. V lost 5 bases and J lost 0, with 14 bases in between. The CDR3 consists of 16 residues. The CDR3 sequence: CASSHRRVSSGNTIYF. CDR3 sequence (DNA): TGTGCCAGCAGCCATCGGAGAGTTAGCTCTGGAAACACCATATATTTT.

The rearrangement joins TRBV9 to TRBJ2-7, with 9 bases matching TRBD1. J lost 5 bases, V lost 10 bases, and 13 bases had no gene match. The germline CDR1 and CDR2 sequences are SGDLS and YYNGEE. CDR3 size: 14 residues. The CDR3 DNA follows: TGTGCCTGGGGGATCCGGGACAGGGTCCACGAGCAGTACTTC. Encoded protein: CAWGIRDRVHEQYF.

Details on this clonotype: A single base separates this from a much larger clone, so it may be a read error. The genes are TRBV9 and TRBJ1-4, with D perhaps TRBD1 (5 bases). Germline values: CDR1 SGDLS, CDR2 YYNGEE. CDR3 length equals 14 residues. CDR3 sequence (DNA): TGTGCCAGCAGCGCCGAGGTGGGGCGGGAAAAACCGTTTTTT. Translation: CASSAEVGREKPFF.